The 23 T cell receptor beta chains reported below all come from one sample, sequenced in a study of OX40 agonist ivuxolimab in advanced cancers. Sequenced by immunoSEQ multiplex PCR; TCRdb stores in-frame clones only, minus some. This table has approximately 50,000 clones, about 88% appearing once. The sequencing here drew on CD4+ or CD8+ T cells sorted from blood, taken in a trial of the OX40 agonist ivuxolimab. The receptors derive from an adult with an advanced solid tumor such as melanoma, head and neck, liver or kidney cancer.

The J gene is TRBJ1-1, the V gene TRBV10-3; 8 bases match TRBD1. V gave up 6 bases and J gave up 4 bases; unmatched junction bases: 7. The germline CDR1 and CDR2 sequences are ENHRY and SYGVKD. The CDR3 loop spans 14 amino acids. DNA for the CDR3: TGTGCCATCAGCCTGACAGGGGACGCCACTGAAGCTTTCTTT. Its protein product is CAISLTGDATEAFF.

This chain's CDR3 is CASSISYGSYEQYF. The CDR3 coding sequence is TGTGCCAGTAGTATCTCTTACGGTTCCTACGAGCAGTACTTC. The V and J genes are TRBV19 and TRBJ2-7; D is uncertain. Germline V gene data show CDR1 as LNHDA and CDR2 as SQIVND (reference sequence). The CDR3 runs 14 residues. Trimming removed 3 bases from V and 1 base from J, with 10 bases in between. Drawing the rest from reference TRBV19 and TRBJ2-7, the complete variable domain is DGGITQSPKYLFRKEGQNVTLSCEQNLNHDAMYWYRQDPGQGLRLIYYSQIVNDFQKGDIAEGYSVSREKKESFPLTVTSAQKNPTAFYLCASSISYGSYEQYFGPGTRLTVT.

The chain carries TRBV7-9 and TRBJ1-2, with no clear D. Germline V gene data show CDR1 as SEHNR and CDR2 as FQNEAQ (reference sequence). CDR3 length: 14 residues. Trimming stripped 3 bases from V and 4 bases from J, with 12 bases between. CDR3 nucleotides: TGTGCCAGCAGCTTTACTCAGGATATCTATGGCTACACCTTC. Amino acids: CASSFTQDIYGYTF.

This chain uses TRBV10-1 with TRBJ2-3, with D unresolved. Germline lookup yields CDR1 WNHNN and CDR2 SYGVQD (reference sequence). V shed 6 bases and J shed 5 bases, with 15 bases lying between them. This CDR3 spans 14 amino acids. The CDR3: CASSNESLEDTQYF. The DNA for the CDR3 is TGCGCCAGCAGCAACGAGAGTCTGGAAGATACGCAGTATTTT.

The chain recombines TRBV5-4 with TRBJ2-7, with 7 bases lining up with TRBD1. The V gene's germline CDR1 is SGHNT and CDR2 YYREEE (reference sequence). The CDR3 length is 14 residues. V dropped 2 bases and J dropped 1; count of bases not matched to a gene: 3. The CDR3 bases are TGTGCCAGCAGCTTCCGGACAGGTTCCTACGAGCAGTACTTC. Protein product: CASSFRTGSYEQYF. The entire variable domain, with the rest obtained from reference TRBV5-4 and TRBJ2-7, is as follows: ETGVTQSPTHLIKTRGQQVTLRCSSQSGHNTVSWYQQALGQGPQFIFQYYREEENGRGNFPPRFSGLQFPNYSSELNVNALELDDSALYLCASSFRTGSYEQYFGPGTRLTVT.

This chain links TRBV6-6 with TRBJ1-4, with a possible D match to TRBD1 (5 bases). The CDR3 has 15 amino acids. Per the germline V gene, CDR1 is MNHNY and CDR2 is SVGAGI (reference sequence). The germline V and J ends were trimmed by 2 bases and 4 bases, with 11 bases remaining between them. The CDR3 DNA reads TGTGCCAGCAGTTACGTTGGGACGGGTAATGAAAAACTGTTTTTT. This codes for CASSYVGTGNEKLFF.

The V call is TRBV6-1, the J call TRBJ2-3; a weak D match, TRBD2 (6 bases). V lost 6 bases to trimming and J lost 4 bases, with 14 bases between them. Germline-derived CDR1 and CDR2 are MNHNS and SASEGT. This CDR3 has 14 amino acids. CDR3 loop: CASRPLAFPDTQYF. In DNA form, the CDR3 reads TGTGCCAGCAGGCCCCTAGCGTTTCCAGATACGCAGTATTTT.

This chain uses TRBV7-9 with TRBJ2-5; 9 bases are shared with TRBD1. The length of the CDR3 is 16 residues. Germline V gives CDR1 SEHNR, CDR2 FQNEAQ (reference sequence). Trimming removed 6 bases from V and 1 base from J; junction bases left unmatched: 9. The DNA for the CDR3 is TGTGCCAGCAGTCAACAGGGGGCGATCGTCCAAGAGACCCAGTACTTC. Translating gives CASSQQGAIVQETQYF.

The chain recombines TRBV7-9 with TRBJ2-1; 13 bases match TRBD2. Germline loops: CDR1 SEHNR, CDR2 FQNEAQ (reference sequence). The trim removed 4 bases at V and 10 bases at J, leaving 10 bases unmatched. This CDR3 has 16 amino acids. The CDR3: CASSSPHGLAGDEQFF. CDR3 bases: TGTGCCAGCAGCTCTCCCCATGGACTAGCGGGGGACGAGCAGTTCTTC.

The rearrangement joins TRBV5-1 to TRBJ2-7, with D perhaps matching TRBD1 (6 bases). The germline V gene has CDR1 SGHRS and CDR2 YFSETQ. The CDR3 is made up of 14 amino acids. The germline V and J ends were trimmed by 3 bases and 0 bases, with 10 bases remaining between them. This CDR3 is CASSSVGASYEQYF. The DNA of the CDR3 is TGCGCCAGCAGCTCGGTGGGGGCCTCCTACGAGCAGTACTTC.

The V gene is TRBV5-6, the J gene TRBJ2-1; D unresolved. Germline V gives CDR1 SGHDT, CDR2 YYEEEE. This CDR3 is built from 12 residues. V lost 10 bases and J 3 bases, leaving 11 bases between the germline ends. DNA of the CDR3: TGTGCCTCAGTGGCAGGCTACAATGAGCAGTTCTTC. The encoded protein is CASVAGYNEQFF. Together with reference TRBV5-6 and TRBJ2-1, the CDR3 gives the full variable domain: DAGVTQSPTHLIKTRGQQVTLRCSPKSGHDTVSWYQQALGQGPQFIFQYYEEEERQRGNFPDRFSGHQFPNYSSELNVNALLLGDSALYLCASVAGYNEQFFGPGTRLTVL.

This clone was detected only once. The chain uses TRBV19 and TRBJ2-6, with D uncertain. The CDR3 contains 13 residues. CDR1 is LNHDA and CDR2 is SQIVND in the germline V gene (reference sequence). V was cut by 7 bases and J by 0 bases, with 4 bases left in between. The CDR3 DNA is TGTGCCAGTACCCTCTCTGGGGCCAACGTCCTGACTTTC. It is translated as CASTLSGANVLTF.

The chain couples TRBV7-2 to TRBJ2-3, with D unclear. This CDR3 is built from 12 residues. V lost 4 bases, J lost 5 bases, and 7 bases lay in between. CDR1 and CDR2 from the germline V gene are SGHTA and FQGNSA. Here the CDR3 reads CASSYIGDTQYF. The CDR3 DNA sequence: TGTGCCAGCAGCTATATAGGAGATACGCAGTATTTT.

The chain employs TRBV4-3 and TRBJ1-1; a weak D match, TRBD1 (5 bases). CDR1 and CDR2 (germline): LGHNA, YSLEER. CDR3 length equals 14 residues. V dropped 3 bases and J dropped 1 base, with 9 bases sitting between them. The CDR3 loop is CASSHLTANTEAFF. As DNA, the CDR3 is TGCGCCAGCAGCCACCTGACAGCGAACACTGAAGCTTTCTTT.

The CDR3 region is CASRPLRQGYHEQYF. The CDR3 nucleotides read TGTGCCAGCAGGCCCCTCCGACAGGGGTACCACGAGCAGTACTTC. The J gene is TRBJ2-7, the V gene TRBV6-6, with 8 nucleotides matching TRBD1. Germline CDR1 reads MNHNY; CDR2 reads SVGAGI (reference sequence). CDR3 length: 15 residues. V was clipped by 6 bases and J by 5 bases; unmatched bases: 12.

The chain couples TRBV7-9 to TRBJ1-1; 8 bases align to TRBD1. Trimming removed 3 bases from V and 8 bases from J; junction bases left unmatched: 11. Germline assignment: CDR1 SEHNR and CDR2 FQNEAQ (reference sequence). This CDR3 contains 15 residues. The CDR3 sequence is CASSLGTGTRREAFF. As DNA, the CDR3 is TGTGCCAGCAGCTTGGGGACAGGCACACGCAGAGAAGCTTTCTTT.

This chain uses TRBV27 with TRBJ1-6; the match to TRBD1 covers 7 bases. The CDR3 has 15 residues. V was pared by 6 bases and J by 7 bases, with 9 bases of the junction left unmatched. Germline V gene lookup returns CDR1 MNHEY and CDR2 SMNVEV (reference sequence). The CDR3 bases are TGTGCCAGCAGCAGGTTTGACAGGGAAAATTCACCCCTCCACTTT. The encoded protein is CASSRFDRENSPLHF.

The V and J genes are TRBV4-2 and TRBJ1-1, with unresolved D. The CDR3 spans 11 residues. From germline, CDR1 is LGHNA and CDR2 YNFKEQ. Trimming shortened V by 3 bases and J by 5 bases, and 4 bases separated the two germline ends. The CDR3 DNA is TGTGCCAGCAGCCAGGGTACTGAAGCTTTCTTT. It translates to CASSQGTEAFF.

This sequence joins TRBV10-1 and TRBJ2-7; 8 nucleotides line up with TRBD1. J gave up 4 bases and V 0 bases, and 5 bases lay outside the gene matches. The CDR3 loop spans 15 amino acids. From germline, CDR1 is WNHNN and CDR2 SYGVQD (reference sequence). Written as DNA, the CDR3 is TGCGCCAGCAGTGAGTCTTCAGGGGGCGAGTACGAGCAGTACTTC. Protein sequence: CASSESSGGEYEQYF.

The V call is TRBV25-1, the J call TRBJ2-7; 15 bases are a match to TRBD2. Per germline, CDR1 MGHDK and CDR2 SYGVNS. Trimming at V came to 10 bases and at J to 0 bases, leaving 13 bases not matched to a gene. CDR3 length: 18 amino acids. DNA for the CDR3: TGTGCCATCCCACCGGGACTAGCGGGGGGCCAGAGCTCCTACGAGCAGTACTTC. Translation: CAIPPGLAGGQSSYEQYF.

J is TRBJ2-5 and V is TRBV5-4, with 11 nucleotides matching TRBD2. Trimming took 0 bases from V and 4 from J; bases not matched to a gene: 5. Germline V CDR1 and CDR2: SGHNT, YYREEE (reference sequence). The CDR3 has 16 residues. The CDR3 DNA is TGTGCCAGCAGCTTGGTCCCTAGCGGGGGGAGAGAGACCCAGTACTTC. It translates to CASSLVPSGGRETQYF.

The chain has TRBV5-1 and TRBJ2-7, with D unclear. The CDR3 runs 13 residues. In germline, CDR1 is SGHRS, CDR2 YFSETQ. Trimming removed 2 bases at V and 5 bases at J, with 11 bases between. The CDR3 DNA follows: TGCGCCAGCAGCTTCGAGGCCCTCCACGAGCAGTACTTC. Its protein product is CASSFEALHEQYF.

The chain employs TRBV29-1 and TRBJ2-5; no definite D call. CDR3 size: 13 residues. The germline CDR1 and CDR2 sequences are SQVTM and ANQGSEA. The germline V and J ends were trimmed by 0 bases and 5 bases, with 10 bases remaining between them. The CDR3 loop reads CSVEEGFSETQYF. CDR3 sequence (DNA): TGCAGCGTTGAAGAAGGGTTTTCGGAGACCCAGTACTTC. Full variable domain (rest looked up from reference TRBV29-1 and TRBJ2-5): SAVISQKPSRDICQRGTSLTIQCQVDSQVTMMFWYRQQPGQSLTLIATANQGSEATYESGFVIDKFPISRPNLTFSTLTVSNMSPEDSSIYLCSVEEGFSETQYFGPGTRLLVL.